One sample yielded the 26 T cell receptor beta chains listed below, sequenced in a study of blood T cells in healthy people across ages. A second roughly 7 to 12 cycle PCR used barcoded and J-beta primers. MiXCR was run by TCRdb on the 5' RACE reads, yielding one entry per CDR3 protein. The sample shows hundreds of thousands of distinct CDR3 sequences, 21% of them seen only once. Sequences were obtained from blood. The receptors come from a man in his 70s in good health.

This clonotype came up a few times. The V call is TRBV21-1, the J call TRBJ1-5; TRBD1 is the table's D call, not checked against the DNA. TRBV21-1 is given as a pseudogene. The CDR3 is 17 residues long. DNA for the CDR3: TGTGCCAGCAGCGTAACGGTCAGCAGGGCGCGACGTCAGCCCCAGCATTTT. Translation: CASSVTVSRARRQPQHF.

The V call is TRBV28, the J call TRBJ2-7; D remains ambiguous. The CDR3 covers 14 residues. In germline, CDR1 is MDHEN, CDR2 SYDVKM. Trimming shortened V by 7 bases and J by 2 bases, and 15 bases separated the two germline ends. CDR3 region: CASTHPPYTYEQYF. The CDR3 nucleotides read TGTGCCAGCACCCATCCCCCCTATACCTACGAGCAGTACTTC.

This rearrangement joins TRBV12-3 or TRBV12-4 to TRBJ2-4; D not resolved. V dropped 3 bases and J dropped 8 bases, with 11 bases sitting between them. The length of the CDR3 is 13 residues. The CDR3 reads CASSFTPRDIQYF. In DNA form, the CDR3 reads TGTGCCAGCAGTTTTACCCCACGGGACATTCAGTACTTC.

The rearrangement uses TRBV6-2 or TRBV6-3 and TRBJ1-5; TRBD1 might be the D (6 bases). Trimming removed 8 bases from V and 5 bases from J, with 16 bases in between. Germline CDR1 is MNHEY and CDR2 is SVGEGT. The CDR3 sequence is 14 residues long. The CDR3 sequence: CASGGQKGYQPQHF. The CDR3 nucleotides are TGTGCCAGCGGCGGACAGAAGGGTTATCAGCCCCAGCATTTT.

This clonotype occurred a few times. V usage is TRBV6-5 and J usage is TRBJ2-2; TRBD1 agrees at 7 bases. V was clipped by 2 bases and J by 8 bases; unmatched bases: 5. The CDR3 is 14 amino acids. CDR1 and CDR2 (germline): MNHEY, SVGAGI. The CDR3 sequence: CASSYGDRQGELFF. In DNA, the CDR3 is TGTGCCAGCAGTTACGGGGACAGACAAGGGGAGCTGTTTTTT.

At least ten counts were recorded for this clonotype. The chain employs TRBV7-8 and TRBJ2-5, with D maybe TRBD1 (5 bases). The germline V and J ends were trimmed by 1 base and 5 bases, with 11 bases remaining between them. The CDR3 has 14 residues. Germline-derived CDR1 and CDR2 are SGHVS and FQNEAQ. The CDR3 coding sequence is TGTGCCAGCAGCTTAGTACGAAAGGGGGAGACCCAGTACTTC. Translating gives CASSLVRKGETQYF.

The J gene is TRBJ2-7, the V gene TRBV6-5; TRBD2 matches at 7 bases. This CDR3 spans 15 amino acids. J lost 0 bases, V lost 6 bases, and 8 bases had no gene match. Germline V gene sequence: CDR1 MNHEY, CDR2 SVGAGI. The CDR3 here is CASSSLAVSSYEQYF. As DNA, the CDR3 is TGTGCCAGCAGCTCCCTAGCGGTAAGCTCCTACGAGCAGTACTTC.

This chain uses TRBV7-9 with TRBJ1-4; D remains unclear. V lost 5 bases, J lost 4 bases, and 11 bases lay in between. This CDR3 spans 14 amino acids. Germline V gene lookup returns CDR1 SEHNR and CDR2 FQNEAQ (reference sequence). The CDR3 spells CASSRGGYNEKLFF. In DNA form, the CDR3 reads TGTGCCAGCAGCCGAGGAGGGTATAATGAAAAACTGTTTTTT.

The V and J genes are TRBV7-2 and TRBJ2-3; D unclear. The V gene lost 1 base and the J gene lost 6 bases, with 11 bases spanning the gap. This CDR3 comprises 14 residues. Germline-derived CDR1 and CDR2 are SGHTA and FQGNSA. CDR3 nucleotide sequence: TGTGCCAGCAGCTTAGTGGCAGGCTCGGATACGCAGTATTTT. Its protein product is CASSLVAGSDTQYF.

This clonotype was recorded at least ten times. The CDR3 DNA sequence: TGTGCCATCAGTGAGGACAGATTAAATAATGAAAAACTGTTTTTT. Its translation is CAISEDRLNNEKLFF. The genes are TRBV10-3 and TRBJ1-4; D might be TRBD1 (5 bases). The CDR3 covers 15 residues. Germline values: CDR1 ENHRY, CDR2 SYGVKD. V was clipped by 2 bases and J by 4 bases, with 11 bases between them.

This rearrangement joins TRBV29-1 to TRBJ2-2; tentative D call: TRBD1 (6 bases). From germline, CDR1 is SQVTM and CDR2 ANQGSEA. The CDR3 spans 13 residues. V was clipped by 3 bases and J by 6 bases, with 11 bases between them. The CDR3 loop is CSVDEGVPGELFF. DNA of the CDR3: TGCAGCGTTGATGAGGGGGTCCCCGGGGAGCTGTTTTTT.

This clonotype occurred a few times. The chain carries TRBV6-5 and TRBJ2-7; possible D gene TRBD2, 6 bases. V was clipped by 2 bases and J by 6 bases, with 20 bases between them. The CDR3 length is 16 residues. The germline V gene encodes CDR1 MNHEY and CDR2 SVGAGI. CDR3 DNA: TGTGCCAGCAGTTACCAGCCCGGGACTTTTGGGCCCGAGCAGTACTTC. Protein product: CASSYQPGTFGPEQYF.

This clonotype came up a few times. The CDR3 loop is CASNVGQGGQPQHF. The CDR3 region has the DNA TGTGCCAGCAACGTCGGACAGGGGGGTCAGCCCCAGCATTTT. V gene TRBV9 combines with J gene TRBJ1-5; 10 positions match TRBD1. The CDR3 is made up of 14 amino acids. The germline gives CDR1 SGDLS, CDR2 YYNGEE. V lost 6 bases to trimming and J lost 6 bases; unmatched junction nucleotides: 6.

The chain has TRBV6-1 and TRBJ2-6; no clear D. V was trimmed by 7 bases and J by 4 bases, leaving 11 bases between them. This CDR3 region has 14 residues. Germline V gene sequence: CDR1 MNHNS, CDR2 SASEGT. DNA of the CDR3: TGTGCCAGCATCGAGGATCTGGGGGCCAACGTCCTGACTTTC. Translating gives CASIEDLGANVLTF.

This clonotype was observed at least ten times. The rearrangement uses TRBV7-9 and TRBJ2-7; 9 nucleotides align to TRBD1. J lost 5 bases, V lost 5 bases, and 10 bases had no gene match. CDR1 and CDR2 (germline): SEHNR, FQNEAQ (reference sequence). This CDR3 is built from 15 residues. CDR3 sequence reads: CASSPRTGEPNEQYF. DNA for the CDR3: TGTGCCAGCAGCCCCCGGACAGGGGAGCCCAACGAGCAGTACTTC.

This clonotype occurred a few times. The chain couples TRBV20-1 to TRBJ2-7; perhaps TRBD1 as D (5 bases). V was clipped by 4 bases and J by 0 bases, with 13 bases between them. CDR3 length equals 14 residues. Germline CDR1 reads DFQATT; CDR2 reads SNEGSKA (reference sequence). The DNA of the CDR3 is TGCAGTGCTACCGTCTCAGGGCGCTCCTACGAGCAGTACTTC. It translates to CSATVSGRSYEQYF.

Only a few counts were recorded for this clonotype. This chain uses TRBV21-1 with TRBJ2-5; the table gives TRBD1 as D, unverified against the DNA. TRBV21-1 is a documented pseudogene. The CDR3 runs to 17 residues. The CDR3 spells CASSKAPPQKTQETQYF. CDR3 coding DNA: TGTGCCAGCAGCAAAGCCCCCCCACAGAAAACCCAAGAGACCCAGTACTTC.

J is TRBJ2-5 and V is TRBV27; 10 bases agree with TRBD1. Germline V gene sequence: CDR1 MNHEY, CDR2 SMNVEV (reference sequence). The ends lost 5 bases at V and 3 bases at J; junction bases unmatched: 9. The CDR3 has 16 residues. The CDR3, as DNA: TGTGCCAGCAGTCCCACGGACAGGGGGTTTAAAGAGACCCAGTACTTC. This gives the protein CASSPTDRGFKETQYF.

The V call is TRBV6-1, the J call TRBJ2-7; 13 bases map to TRBD2. CDR1 and CDR2 (germline): MNHNS, SASEGT. The CDR3 length is 16 residues. V dropped 4 bases and J dropped 3; count of bases not matched to a gene: 6. Here the CDR3 DNA reads TGTGCCAGCAGTGCCCTACTAGCGGGAGGGAGCTACGAGCAGTACTTC. Protein product: CASSALLAGGSYEQYF.

The J gene is TRBJ1-6, the V gene TRBV6-2 or TRBV6-3; possible D gene TRBD1, 6 bases. V lost 7 bases, J lost 7 bases, and 23 bases lay in between. The CDR3 has 17 residues. Germline V gene lookup returns CDR1 MNHEY and CDR2 SVGEGT. This CDR3 is CASIKTAGAARNSPLHF. In nucleotides, the CDR3 is TGTGCCAGCATTAAGACGGCAGGGGCCGCGAGGAATTCACCCCTCCACTTT.

The chain uses TRBV7-9 and TRBJ2-7; 8 positions agree with TRBD1. V was clipped by 4 bases and J by 6 bases; unmatched bases: 8. The CDR3 sequence is 14 residues long. Germline assignment: CDR1 SEHNR and CDR2 FQNEAQ (reference sequence). This CDR3 reads CASSSQGQAPEQYF. Here the CDR3 DNA reads TGTGCCAGCAGCTCGCAGGGACAGGCGCCCGAGCAGTACTTC.

This clonotype has ten or more counts. The rearrangement links TRBV20-1 to TRBJ1-2; 7 nucleotides match TRBD1. This CDR3 has 14 residues. The ends lost 6 bases at V and 2 bases at J; junction bases unmatched: 9. Germline lookup yields CDR1 DFQATT and CDR2 SNEGSKA (reference sequence). The CDR3 DNA sequence: TGCAGTGCCCCAAGTGGGACAGTCAACTATGGCTACACCTTC. It is translated as CSAPSGTVNYGYTF.

In this sample, this clonotype turned up a few times. The chain employs TRBV7-9 and TRBJ1-2; maybe TRBD1 (6 bases). The CDR3 contains 16 residues. Germline V lookup: CDR1 SEHNR, CDR2 FQNEAQ (reference sequence). Trimming removed 3 bases from V and 2 bases from J, with 16 bases in between. CDR3 region: CASSFEPQGQNYGYTF. For the CDR3, the DNA is TGTGCCAGCAGCTTCGAGCCCCAAGGACAGAACTATGGCTACACCTTC.

About this clonotype: Compared with germline, one end of the junction differs, possibly owing to a read error. The rearrangement links TRBV9 to TRBJ2-1; 8 bases are a match to TRBD2. CDR1 SGDLS and CDR2 YYNGEE come from the germline V gene. The CDR3 has 16 amino acids. The CDR3 loop reads CASSTSGLGHYHEQFF. Written as DNA, the CDR3 is TGTGCCAGCAGCACTAGCGGCCTAGGTCACTACCATGAGCAGTTCTTC.

This clonotype was recorded a few times. The chain is built from TRBV20-1 and TRBJ2-5; D may match TRBD1 or TRBD2 (6 bases each). The germline gives CDR1 DFQATT, CDR2 SNEGSKA (reference sequence). There are 14 residues in the CDR3. Between the trimmed V and J ends, which lost 5 bases and 5 bases, there was a span of 18 bases. The CDR3 spells CSARGGTDVETQYF. The CDR3 coding sequence is TGCAGTGCTCGAGGGGGGACTGACGTGGAGACCCAGTACTTC.

The V gene is TRBV29-1, the J gene TRBJ2-7; D call uncertain. V lost 6 bases and J 1 base, leaving 13 bases between the germline ends. This CDR3 is built from 13 residues. CDR1 and CDR2 from the germline V gene are SQVTM and ANQGSEA. The CDR3 DNA reads as TGCAGCGTCTTTGACCCTCGATCCTACGAGCAGTACTTC. Amino acid sequence: CSVFDPRSYEQYF.